This T cell receptor (beta chain) originates from a study of identical twins. Template switching (which added a universal primer site) was used, and cDNA carried unique molecular identifiers. TCRdb independently ran MiXCR on the 5' RACE reads; one entry per CDR3 protein. The sample records about 690,000 distinct CDR3 sequences, roughly 6.2% being singletons. Germline CDR1 and CDR2: SGHRS and YFSETQ. This CDR3 has 15 amino acids. V lost 2 bases to trimming and J lost 5 bases, with 15 bases between them. Findings of the study overall: There were fewer insertions in abundant cord blood beta clonotypes, but memory repertoires showed no such pattern.

This clonotype appeared a few times. Its antigen is unknown. Material for sequencing was naive T cells sorted from blood. The chain is built from TRBV5-1 and TRBJ2-3; TRBD1 or TRBD2 may be the D gene (5 bases each). The receptor was derived from a man aged 18-30 years in good health. The CDR3 loop reads CASSFPGPSRDTQYF. In nucleotides, the CDR3 is TGCGCCAGCAGCTTCCCGGGACCCAGTAGAGATACGCAGTATTTT.